This T cell receptor beta chain was sequenced in a study of post-analysis software for immune sequencing data. Findings and caveats of the study: Controls had lower frequencies than patients of a handful of TRBV segments, which included TRBV5-6, TRBV5-1 and TRBV20-1.

This clonotype was seen a few times. Its antigen remains unknown. CDR1 MNHEY and CDR2 SVGAGI come from the germline V gene. The CDR3 runs 15 residues. Trimming removed 0 bases from V and 3 bases from J, with 12 bases in between. Unique molecular identifiers were built into the TCR beta cDNA libraries. A single record per CDR3 protein comes from TCRdb applying MiXCR to the PCR reads. The sample has about 770,000 distinct CDR3 sequences, approximately 44% seen once. This chain connects TRBV6-5 to TRBJ2-7; D is unclear. This sequence was found in a girl between 10 and 17 years old with multiple sclerosis. Material for sequencing was blood. The CDR3 sequence: CASSYSKLSLYEQYF. In DNA form, the CDR3 reads TGTGCCAGCAGTTACTCAAAATTAAGCCTCTACGAGCAGTACTTC.